Presented here are 22 T cell receptor beta chains from one specimen sequenced in a study of OX40 agonist ivuxolimab in advanced cancers. Produced via immunoSEQ multiplex PCR; TCRdb's table is partial and in-frame only. The sample has about 15,000 clones; more than 75% are singletons. The material sequenced was CD4+ or CD8+ T cells sorted from blood, taken in a trial of the OX40 agonist ivuxolimab. The source of these receptors is an adult with an advanced solid tumor such as melanoma, head and neck, liver or kidney cancer.

This sequence joins TRBV6-4 and TRBJ2-3; the D is unclear. The CDR3 is 14 residues long. From germline, CDR1 is MRHNA and CDR2 SNTAGT. Trimming shortened V by 6 bases and J by 1 base, and 11 bases separated the two germline ends. Here the CDR3 reads CASSPQVGTDTQYF. CDR3 nucleotides: TGTGCCAGCAGCCCCCAGGTCGGCACAGATACGCAGTATTTT.

A few counts support this clone. V and J are TRBV20-1 and TRBJ1-1; the D is unclear. V was cut by 5 bases and J by 3 bases, with 7 bases left in between. Germline CDR1 and CDR2: DFQATT and SNEGSKA (reference sequence). CDR3 length: 11 amino acids. DNA for the CDR3: TGCAGTGCTGAGGACCACACTGAAGCTTTCTTT. It yields the protein CSAEDHTEAFF.

CDR3 amino acids: CAWDSGQGPSTDTQYF. The CDR3 DNA sequence: TGTGCCTGGGACTCAGGGCAGGGACCTAGCACAGATACGCAGTATTTT. The chain couples TRBV30 to TRBJ2-3, with D possibly called TRBD1 or TRBD2 (5 bases each). Germline assignment: CDR1 GTSNPN and CDR2 SVGIG (reference sequence). V dropped 5 bases and J dropped 0 bases, with 18 bases sitting between them. The CDR3 length is 16 residues.

The chain couples TRBV11-2 to TRBJ2-6; 7 bases fit TRBD1. With 0 bases clipped from V and 1 base from J, the junction kept 9 bases outside the gene matches. The CDR3 covers 19 residues. Germline CDR1 reads SGHAT; CDR2 reads FQNNGV. The CDR3 spells CASSLDSHRGTSGANVLTF. The CDR3 DNA sequence: TGTGCCAGCAGCTTAGACTCGCACAGGGGCACATCTGGGGCCAACGTCCTGACTTTC.

This clone was seen a handful of times. In nucleotides, the CDR3 is TGTGCCAGCAGCTTGGCAGGGACAGGGACCTATGGCTACACCTTC. Amino acid sequence: CASSLAGTGTYGYTF. The chain couples TRBV5-4 to TRBJ1-2; TRBD1 matches at 9 bases. This CDR3 comprises 15 residues. Germline V CDR1 and CDR2: SGHNT, YYREEE (reference sequence). Trimming removed 0 bases from V and 4 bases from J; junction bases left unmatched: 4.

The chain has TRBV6-1 and TRBJ2-3, with 11 nucleotides matching TRBD2. V was clipped by 10 bases and J by 8 bases; unmatched bases: 8. The CDR3 covers 13 residues. Germline lookup yields CDR1 MNHNS and CDR2 SASEGT. The CDR3 reads CATGTSGSSTQYF. The DNA of the CDR3 is TGTGCCACCGGGACTAGCGGTTCTAGTACGCAGTATTTT.

The chain joins TRBV5-6 to TRBJ2-5, with D perhaps TRBD2 (7 bases). Germline V gives CDR1 SGHDT, CDR2 YYEEEE. The CDR3 consists of 15 residues. V was pared by 4 bases and J by 5 bases, with 18 bases between. The DNA for the CDR3 is TGTGCCAGCAGCCCGAGGGCGGGGGCCTTTGAGACCCAGTACTTC. Amino acid sequence: CASSPRAGAFETQYF.

The chain is built from TRBV7-2 and TRBJ1-4; D might be TRBD1 (6 bases). The V gene's germline CDR1 is SGHTA and CDR2 FQGNSA. There are 17 residues in the CDR3. The ends were cut back, 5 bases at V and 8 bases at J, with 24 bases in the middle. As DNA, the CDR3 is TGTGCCAGCAGCCCCAGGGGTTTGGGCAGGGGAGAGGAAAAACTGTTTTTT. Its translation is CASSPRGLGRGEEKLFF.

This clone was picked up one time. The chain links TRBV6-6 to TRBJ1-5; D not resolved. The CDR3 extends over 13 amino acids. Trimming stripped 5 bases from V and 8 bases from J, with 13 bases between. CDR1 is MNHNY and CDR2 is SVGAGI in the germline V gene (reference sequence). CDR3: CASSQIPAEPQHF. The CDR3, as DNA: TGTGCCAGCAGTCAGATCCCGGCGGAGCCCCAGCATTTT.

This chain joins TRBV10-1 and TRBJ1-4; 9 bases line up with TRBD1. With 6 bases clipped from V and 5 bases from J, the junction kept 7 bases outside the gene matches. Per germline, CDR1 WNHNN and CDR2 SYGVQD (reference sequence). The CDR3 has 15 residues. CDR3 nucleotides: TGCGCCAGCAGCACGGGACAGGGCATCAATGAAAAACTGTTTTTT. This translates into CASSTGQGINEKLFF.

This clone showed up just once. V gene TRBV5-1 combines with J gene TRBJ2-5, with 7 bases aligning to TRBD1. The ends lost 1 base at V and 7 bases at J; junction bases unmatched: 7. This CDR3 has 14 residues. Germline V CDR1 and CDR2: SGHRS, YFSETQ. The CDR3 bases are TGCGCCAGCAGCTTGTCCCAGGGGGAAGGGACCCAGTACTTC. Its protein product is CASSLSQGEGTQYF.

The rearrangement uses TRBV2 and TRBJ2-7; D might be TRBD2 (6 bases). CDR1 and CDR2 (germline): SNHLY, FYNNEI. V lost 6 bases and J 2 bases, leaving 14 bases between the germline ends. The CDR3 sequence is 14 residues long. The DNA of the CDR3 is TGTGCCAGCAGCGGAGGGTCCCTTGCCTACGAGCAGTACTTC. Amino acid sequence: CASSGGSLAYEQYF.

The genes are TRBV4-1 and TRBJ2-1, with 8 bases that match TRBD1. Per the germline V gene, CDR1 is MGHRA and CDR2 is YSYEKL. The trim removed 4 bases at V and 7 bases at J, leaving 12 bases unmatched. This CDR3 spans 16 amino acids. For the CDR3, the DNA is TGCGCCAGCAGCCTCTCGGAGACAGGGGTTGGGAATGAGCAGTTCTTC. Translated: CASSLSETGVGNEQFF.

The rearrangement uses TRBV18 and TRBJ1-2; D might be TRBD1 (6 bases). Germline assignment: CDR1 KGHSH and CDR2 LQKENI. The CDR3 sequence is 16 residues long. V shed 0 bases and J shed 2 bases, with 13 bases lying between them. The CDR3 nucleotides are TGTGCCAGCTCACCACCCGAACAGGGTCGGAACTATGGCTACACCTTC. Amino acid sequence: CASSPPEQGRNYGYTF.

A single count supports this clone. The rearrangement uses TRBV7-9 and TRBJ2-2; a weak D match, TRBD2 (5 bases). The germline V gene has CDR1 SEHNR and CDR2 FQNEAQ (reference sequence). The CDR3 runs 16 residues. Trimming pared 5 bases from V and 2 bases from J, leaving 15 bases between. Here the CDR3 DNA reads TGTGCCAGCAGCAATCAAGAGGGATTCAACACCGGGGAGCTGTTTTTT. Amino acid sequence: CASSNQEGFNTGELFF.

This sequence joins TRBV2 and TRBJ2-3; D unclear. V lost 6 bases to trimming and J lost 4 bases, with 14 bases between them. CDR3 length: 14 residues. Germline V CDR1 and CDR2: SNHLY, FYNNEI. CDR3 DNA sequence: TGTGCCAGCAGGGGTGGTAGCTGGCCAGATACGCAGTATTTT. It codes for CASRGGSWPDTQYF.

The rearrangement uses TRBV5-4 and TRBJ1-4; D is unclear. The CDR3 has 14 amino acids. Trimming cost V 3 bases and J 6 bases, with 12 bases left between them. Germline CDR1 reads SGHNT; CDR2 reads YYREEE (reference sequence). The CDR3 region has the DNA TGTGCCAGCAGCTCGGAGGGAGCTTATGAAAAACTGTTTTTT. This translates into CASSSEGAYEKLFF.

V usage is TRBV13 and J usage is TRBJ1-1; no firm D call. Germline values: CDR1 PRHDT, CDR2 FYEKMQ (reference sequence). The CDR3 is 13 residues long. The V and J ends lost 0 bases and 1 base respectively, with 3 bases between them. The CDR3 DNA reads TGTGCCAGCAGCTTAGGCACGAACACTGAAGCTTTCTTT. Its translation: CASSLGTNTEAFF.

This chain connects TRBV11-2 to TRBJ2-7; TRBD1 might be the D (6 bases). Germline V gene data show CDR1 as SGHAT and CDR2 as FQNNGV. This CDR3 has 15 residues. Trimming took off 1 base at V and 2 bases at J, with 12 bases between the two ends. CDR3 bases: TGTGCCAGCAGCTTAGTCGGGACAACCCCCTACGAGCAGTACTTC. As protein: CASSLVGTTPYEQYF.

The chain combines TRBV12-5 with TRBJ1-2; D remains unclear. This CDR3 is 13 amino acids long. The V gene lost 4 bases and the J gene lost 7 bases, with 13 bases spanning the gap. Germline V gene data show CDR1 as LGHNT and CDR2 as FRNRAP. The CDR3 region is CASGSPLSAGYTF. In DNA form, the CDR3 reads TGTGCTAGTGGTTCACCTCTTAGTGCTGGCTACACCTTC.

The chain uses TRBV11-2 and TRBJ2-2; D gene uncertain. Trimming shortened V by 3 bases and J by 4 bases, and 6 bases separated the two germline ends. Germline loops: CDR1 SGHAT, CDR2 FQNNGV. The CDR3 spans 13 residues. The CDR3 DNA sequence: TGTGCCAGCAGCTTGGACCTCACCGGGGAGCTGTTTTTT. Its translation is CASSLDLTGELFF.

V is TRBV5-5 and J is TRBJ1-2, with TRBD1 as a possible D gene (6 bases). Germline V lookup: CDR1 SGHKS, CDR2 YYEKEE (reference sequence). CDR3 size: 14 residues. Trimming removed 4 bases from V and 7 bases from J, with 17 bases in between. The CDR3 DNA follows: TGTGCCAGCAGCGCGGGAGTGTCAGGGGTTGGCTACACCTTC. Its translation: CASSAGVSGVGYTF.